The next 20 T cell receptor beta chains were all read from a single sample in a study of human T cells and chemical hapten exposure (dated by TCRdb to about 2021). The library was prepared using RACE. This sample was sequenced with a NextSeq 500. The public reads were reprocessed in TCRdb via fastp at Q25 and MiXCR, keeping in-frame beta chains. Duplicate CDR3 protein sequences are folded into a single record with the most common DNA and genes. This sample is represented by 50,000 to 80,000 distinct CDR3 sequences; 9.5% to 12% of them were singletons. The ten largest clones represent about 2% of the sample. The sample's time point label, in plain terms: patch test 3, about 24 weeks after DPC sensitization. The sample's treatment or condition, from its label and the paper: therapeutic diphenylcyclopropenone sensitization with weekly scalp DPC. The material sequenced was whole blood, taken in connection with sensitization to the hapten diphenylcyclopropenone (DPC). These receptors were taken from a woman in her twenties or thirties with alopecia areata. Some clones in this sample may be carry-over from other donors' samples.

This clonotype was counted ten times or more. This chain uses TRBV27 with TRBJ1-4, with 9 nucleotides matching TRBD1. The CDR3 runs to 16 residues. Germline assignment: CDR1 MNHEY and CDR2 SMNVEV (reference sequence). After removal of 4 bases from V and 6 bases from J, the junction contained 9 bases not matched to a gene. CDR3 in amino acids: CASSSRTGERHEKLFF. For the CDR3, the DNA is TGTGCCAGCAGTTCCCGGACAGGGGAAAGGCATGAAAAACTGTTTTTT.

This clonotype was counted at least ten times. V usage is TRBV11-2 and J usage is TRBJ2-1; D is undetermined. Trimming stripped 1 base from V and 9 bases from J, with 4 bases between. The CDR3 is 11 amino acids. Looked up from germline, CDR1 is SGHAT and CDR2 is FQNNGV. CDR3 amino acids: CASSLGGEQFF. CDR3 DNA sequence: TGTGCCAGCAGCTTAGGGGGTGAGCAGTTCTTC. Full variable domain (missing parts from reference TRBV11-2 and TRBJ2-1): EAGVAQSPRYKIIEKRQSVAFWCNPISGHATLYWYQQILGQGPKLLIQFQNNGVVDDSQLPKDRFSAERLKGVDSTLKIQPAKLEDSAVYLCASSLGGEQFFGPGTRLTVL.

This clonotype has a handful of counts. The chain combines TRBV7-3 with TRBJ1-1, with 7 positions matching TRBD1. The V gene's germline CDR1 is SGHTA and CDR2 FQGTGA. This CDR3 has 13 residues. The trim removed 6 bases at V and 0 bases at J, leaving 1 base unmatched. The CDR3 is CASSTGVNTEAFF. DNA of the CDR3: TGTGCCAGCAGTACAGGGGTGAACACTGAAGCTTTCTTT.

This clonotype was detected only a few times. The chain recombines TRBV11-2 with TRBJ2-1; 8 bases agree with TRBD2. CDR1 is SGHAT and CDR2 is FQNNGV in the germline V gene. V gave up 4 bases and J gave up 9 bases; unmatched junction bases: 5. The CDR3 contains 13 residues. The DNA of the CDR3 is TGTGCCAGCAGCTACGGACGGGGGGGTGAGCAGTTCTTC. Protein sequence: CASSYGRGGEQFF.

The CDR3 bases are TGTGCCAGCAGCCAAGTCCAGCGGGGAGAGACCCAGTACTTC. Protein: CASSQVQRGETQYF. The chain uses TRBV3-1 and TRBJ2-5; 7 nucleotides agree with TRBD2. Germline trimming cut 1 base from V and 4 bases from J; bases unmatched to any gene: 3. CDR1 and CDR2 from the germline V gene are LGHDT and YNNKEL (reference sequence). This CDR3 is built from 14 residues.

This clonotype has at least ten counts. The CDR3 bases are TGTGCCAGCAGCTTCTTTCCCTCGGAAGAGCAGTACTTC. Its protein is CASSFFPSEEQYF. The chain employs TRBV11-2 and TRBJ2-7; D gene uncertain. The V end was cut by 3 bases, the J end by 7 bases, with 13 bases between. This CDR3 is built from 13 residues. Looked up from germline, CDR1 is SGHAT and CDR2 is FQNNGV. Supplemented by reference TRBV11-2 and TRBJ2-7, the full variable domain reads EAGVAQSPRYKIIEKRQSVAFWCNPISGHATLYWYQQILGQGPKLLIQFQNNGVVDDSQLPKDRFSAERLKGVDSTLKIQPAKLEDSAVYLCASSFFPSEEQYFGPGTRLTVT.

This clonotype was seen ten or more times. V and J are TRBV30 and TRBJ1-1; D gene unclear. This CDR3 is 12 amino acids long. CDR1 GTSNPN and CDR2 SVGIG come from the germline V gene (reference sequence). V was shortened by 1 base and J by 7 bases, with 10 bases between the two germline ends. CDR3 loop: CAWSGSGIEAFF. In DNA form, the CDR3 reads TGTGCCTGGAGTGGGAGTGGGATTGAAGCTTTCTTT.

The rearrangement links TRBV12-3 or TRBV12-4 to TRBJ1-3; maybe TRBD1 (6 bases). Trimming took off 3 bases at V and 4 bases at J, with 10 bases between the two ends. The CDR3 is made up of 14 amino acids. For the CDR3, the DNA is TGTGCCAGCAGTTTCGGGGGGCCCGGAAACACCATATATTTT. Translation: CASSFGGPGNTIYF.

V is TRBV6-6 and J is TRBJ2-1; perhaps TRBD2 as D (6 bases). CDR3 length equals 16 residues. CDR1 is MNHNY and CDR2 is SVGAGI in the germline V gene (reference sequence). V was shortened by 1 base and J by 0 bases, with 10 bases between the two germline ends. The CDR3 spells CASSYYAEGSYNEQFF. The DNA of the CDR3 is TGTGCCAGCAGTTACTATGCGGAGGGCTCCTACAATGAGCAGTTCTTC.

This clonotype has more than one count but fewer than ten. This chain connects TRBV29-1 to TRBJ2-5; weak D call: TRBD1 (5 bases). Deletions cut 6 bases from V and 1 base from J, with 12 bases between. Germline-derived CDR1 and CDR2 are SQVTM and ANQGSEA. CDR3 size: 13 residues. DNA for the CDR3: TGCAGCGTGATAAGACAGAGCCAAGAGACCCAGTACTTC. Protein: CSVIRQSQETQYF.

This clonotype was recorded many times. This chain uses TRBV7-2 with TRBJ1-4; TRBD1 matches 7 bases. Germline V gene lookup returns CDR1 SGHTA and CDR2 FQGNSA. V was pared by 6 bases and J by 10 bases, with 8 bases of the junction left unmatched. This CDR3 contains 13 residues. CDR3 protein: CASSRDSLGKLFF. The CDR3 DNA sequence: TGTGCCAGCAGTCGGGACAGCCTGGGAAAACTGTTTTTT.

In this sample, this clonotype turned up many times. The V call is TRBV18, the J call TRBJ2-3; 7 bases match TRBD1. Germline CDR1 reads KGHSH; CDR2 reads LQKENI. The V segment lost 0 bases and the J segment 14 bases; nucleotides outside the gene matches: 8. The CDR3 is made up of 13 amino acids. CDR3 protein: CASSPPPRGFWYF. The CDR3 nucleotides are TGTGCCAGCTCACCACCCCCCAGGGGGTTTTGGTATTTT.

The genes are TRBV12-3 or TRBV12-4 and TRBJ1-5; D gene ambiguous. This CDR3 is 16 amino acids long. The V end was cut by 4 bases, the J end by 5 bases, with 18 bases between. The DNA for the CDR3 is TGTGCCAGCAGTTCCCGTTTTAAGGTCGGGGATCAGCCCCAGCATTTT. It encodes CASSSRFKVGDQPQHF.

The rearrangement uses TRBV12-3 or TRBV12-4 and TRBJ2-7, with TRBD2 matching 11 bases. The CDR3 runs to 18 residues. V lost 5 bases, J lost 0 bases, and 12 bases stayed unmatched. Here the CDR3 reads CASSPKRSSGRYSYEQYF. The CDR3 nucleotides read TGTGCCAGCAGTCCAAAGCGGTCTAGCGGGAGGTACTCCTACGAGCAGTACTTC.

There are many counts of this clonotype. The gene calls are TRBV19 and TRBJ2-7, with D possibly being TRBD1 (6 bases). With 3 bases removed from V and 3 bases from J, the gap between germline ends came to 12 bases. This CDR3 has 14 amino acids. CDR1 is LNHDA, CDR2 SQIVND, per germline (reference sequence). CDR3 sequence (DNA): TGTGCCAGTAGTATGAGGGGGTCGGGCTACGAGCAGTACTTC. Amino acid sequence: CASSMRGSGYEQYF.

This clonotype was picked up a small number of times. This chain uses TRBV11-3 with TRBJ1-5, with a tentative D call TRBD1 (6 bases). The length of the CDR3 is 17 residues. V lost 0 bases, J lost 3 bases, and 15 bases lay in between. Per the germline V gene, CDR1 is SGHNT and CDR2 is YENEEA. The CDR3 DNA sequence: TGTGCCAGCAGCTTAGAGGTGTCAGGGGTTTCCAATCAGCCCCAGCATTTT. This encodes CASSLEVSGVSNQPQHF.

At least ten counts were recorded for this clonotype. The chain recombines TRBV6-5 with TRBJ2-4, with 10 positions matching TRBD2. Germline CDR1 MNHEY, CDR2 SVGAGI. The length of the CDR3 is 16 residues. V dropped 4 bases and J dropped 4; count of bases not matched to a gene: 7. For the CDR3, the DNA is TGTGCCAGCAGTTTCAGCGGGACTAGCGCAAAAAACATTCAGTACTTC. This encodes CASSFSGTSAKNIQYF.

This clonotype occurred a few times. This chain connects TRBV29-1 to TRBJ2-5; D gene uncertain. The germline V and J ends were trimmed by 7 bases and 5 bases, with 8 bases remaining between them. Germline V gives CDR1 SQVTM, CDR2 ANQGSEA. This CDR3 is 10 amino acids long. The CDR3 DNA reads TGCAGCGCTGGGCAGGAGACCCAGTACTTC. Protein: CSAGQETQYF. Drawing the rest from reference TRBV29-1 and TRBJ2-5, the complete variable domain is SAVISQKPSRDICQRGTSLTIQCQVDSQVTMMFWYRQQPGQSLTLIATANQGSEATYESGFVIDKFPISRPNLTFSTLTVSNMSPEDSSIYLCSAGQETQYFGPGTRLLVL.

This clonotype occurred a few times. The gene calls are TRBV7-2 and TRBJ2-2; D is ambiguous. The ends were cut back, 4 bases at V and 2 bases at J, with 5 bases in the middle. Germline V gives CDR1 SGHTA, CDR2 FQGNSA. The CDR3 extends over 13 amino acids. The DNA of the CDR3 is TGTGCCAGCAGCTCGCTAAACACCGGGGAGCTGTTTTTT. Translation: CASSSLNTGELFF. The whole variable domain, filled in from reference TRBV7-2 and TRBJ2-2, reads GAGVSQSPSNKVTEKGKDVELRCDPISGHTALYWYRQSLGQGLEFLIYFQGNSAPDKSGLPSDRFSAERTGGSVSTLTIQRTQQEDSAVYLCASSSLNTGELFFGEGSRLTVL.

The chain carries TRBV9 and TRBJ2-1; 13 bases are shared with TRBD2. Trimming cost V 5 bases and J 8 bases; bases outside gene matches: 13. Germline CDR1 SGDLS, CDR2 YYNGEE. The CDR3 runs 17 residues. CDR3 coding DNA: TGTGCCAGCAGGGACGTCGGACTAGCGGGAGTAGCGGATGAGCAGTTCTTC. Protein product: CASRDVGLAGVADEQFF. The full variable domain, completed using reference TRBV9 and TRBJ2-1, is DSGVTQTPKHLITATGQRVTLRCSPRSGDLSVYWYQQSLDQGLQFLIQYYNGEERAKGNILERFSAQQFPDLHSELNLSSLELGDSALYFCASRDVGLAGVADEQFFGPGTRLTVL.